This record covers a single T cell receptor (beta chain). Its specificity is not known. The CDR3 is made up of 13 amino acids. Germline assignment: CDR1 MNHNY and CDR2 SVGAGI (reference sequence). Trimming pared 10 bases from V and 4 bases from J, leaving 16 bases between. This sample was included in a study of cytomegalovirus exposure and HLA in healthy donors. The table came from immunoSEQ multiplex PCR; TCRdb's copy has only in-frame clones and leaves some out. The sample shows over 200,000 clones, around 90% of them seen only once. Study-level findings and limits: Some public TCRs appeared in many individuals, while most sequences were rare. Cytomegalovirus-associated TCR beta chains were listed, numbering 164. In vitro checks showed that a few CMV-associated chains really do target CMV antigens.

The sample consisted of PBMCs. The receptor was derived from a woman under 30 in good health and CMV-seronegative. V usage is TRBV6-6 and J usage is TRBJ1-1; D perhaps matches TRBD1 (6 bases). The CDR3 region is CATLGGGVTEAFF. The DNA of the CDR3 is TGTGCCACGCTCGGAGGGGGGGTCACTGAAGCTTTCTTT.